This T cell receptor beta chain was retrieved from a study of read filtering for tumor transcriptome and immune sequencing. Points from the study as a whole: Roughly 82% of IR-seq clonotypes had a single read, yet these held approximately 4% of reads.

The germline CDR1 and CDR2 sequences are DFQATT and SNEGSKA (reference sequence). V was cut by 1 base and J by 7 bases, with 13 bases left in between. This CDR3 contains 13 residues. From approximately 400 ng of RNA, a library with molecular barcoded alpha/delta and beta/gamma adaptors was made. In TCRdb, the reads were re-called with MiXCR into one record per CDR3 protein. In the table there are 20,000 to 25,000 distinct CDR3 sequences, roughly an eighth of which are singletons. This clonotype was found many times. Its antigen is not identified. Sequenced material: a population of CD138-negative cells sorted from bone marrow. The sequence came from a donor at least 40 years old with multiple myeloma. The gene calls are TRBV20-1 and TRBJ1-1; a possible D gene is TRBD1 (6 bases). In DNA form, the CDR3 reads TGCAGTGCTAGAGGGACAGTAGCAATTGAAGCTTTCTTT. Translated: CSARGTVAIEAFF.